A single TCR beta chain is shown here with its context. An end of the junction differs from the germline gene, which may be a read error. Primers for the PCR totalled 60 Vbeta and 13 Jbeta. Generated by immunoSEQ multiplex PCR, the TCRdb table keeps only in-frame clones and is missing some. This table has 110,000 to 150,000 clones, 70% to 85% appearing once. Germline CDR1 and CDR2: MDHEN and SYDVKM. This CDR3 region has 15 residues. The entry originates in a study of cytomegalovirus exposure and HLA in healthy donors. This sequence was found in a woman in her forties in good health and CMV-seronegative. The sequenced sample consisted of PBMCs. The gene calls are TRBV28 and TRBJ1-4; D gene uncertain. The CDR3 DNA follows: TGTGCCAGCAGTTTAAGTGGAACAACTAGTGAAAAACTGTTTTTT. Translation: CASSLSGTTSEKLFF.